One and the same sample provided the 6 T cell receptor beta chains below, sequenced in a study of vaccination effects on CD4 cells after COVID-19. Here immunoSEQ multiplex PCR was the method, and the copy in TCRdb shows in-frame clones only, minus some. The repertoire has roughly 50,000 clones, 50% to 70% of them found once; the top ten carry 4.5% to 7%. Their target antigens are unknown. Upon completion of 10 to 11 days in culture, CD4+ T cells were isolated. The specimen was CD4+ T cells from PBMCs cultured without peptide, collected before COVID-19 vaccination. The origin of the receptors is a human donor who received a COVID-19 vaccine.

V is TRBV30 and J is TRBJ1-1; no clear D gene. The length of the CDR3 is 12 residues. Germline-derived CDR1 and CDR2 are GTSNPN and SVGIG (reference sequence). V dropped 0 bases and J dropped 4 bases, with 6 bases sitting between them. CDR3 sequence (DNA): TGTGCCTGGAGTGTTGGAGGCACTGAAGCTTTCTTT. It yields the protein CAWSVGGTEAFF.

This clone was seen only a few times. This sequence joins TRBV6-4 and TRBJ2-5, with unresolved D. CDR1 and CDR2 from the germline V gene are MRHNA and SNTAGT. The CDR3 totals 11 residues. Trimming took off 4 bases at V and 1 base at J, with 1 base between the two ends. The CDR3 spells CASSVQETQYF. The CDR3 coding sequence is TGTGCCAGCAGTGTCCAAGAGACCCAGTACTTC.

The rearrangement joins TRBV5-1 to TRBJ1-1, with D perhaps TRBD1 (5 bases). The CDR3 totals 15 residues. CDR1 is SGHRS, CDR2 YFSETQ, per germline. V was pared by 2 bases and J by 4 bases, with 15 bases between. CDR3 residues: CASSFQGQGGTEAFF. CDR3 DNA sequence: TGCGCCAGCAGCTTCCAGGGCCAGGGAGGCACTGAAGCTTTCTTT.

In its sample, this clone was seen a few times. This chain joins TRBV19 and TRBJ1-5; D unresolved. The V end lost 2 bases, the J end lost 6 bases, and 11 bases lay between the germline ends. This CDR3 has 14 residues. Germline loops: CDR1 LNHDA, CDR2 SQIVND (reference sequence). The CDR3 DNA is TGTGCCAGTAGTATACCGGGTTACGGTCAGCCCCAGCATTTT. Its protein product is CASSIPGYGQPQHF. The whole variable domain, filled in from reference TRBV19 and TRBJ1-5, reads DGGITQSPKYLFRKEGQNVTLSCEQNLNHDAMYWYRQDPGQGLRLIYYSQIVNDFQKGDIAEGYSVSREKKESFPLTVTSAQKNPTAFYLCASSIPGYGQPQHFGDGTRLSIL.

The V gene is TRBV28, the J gene TRBJ1-5; D remains ambiguous. Between the trimmed V and J ends, which lost 10 bases and 1 base, there was a span of 23 bases. The length of the CDR3 is 17 residues. Germline CDR1 is MDHEN and CDR2 is SYDVKM. Here the CDR3 DNA reads TGTGCCACCCGGGAGACGCGCGGTGGTTGGAGCAATCAGCCCCAGCATTTT. Translation: CATRETRGGWSNQPQHF. Full variable domain (rest looked up from reference TRBV28 and TRBJ1-5): DVKVTQSSRYLVKRTGEKVFLECVQDMDHENMFWYRQDPGLGLRLIYFSYDVKMKEKGDIPEGYSVSREKKERFSLILESASTNQTSMYLCATRETRGGWSNQPQHFGDGTRLSIL.

This clone has more than one count but fewer than ten. The chain carries TRBV4-1 and TRBJ1-4; a possible D gene is TRBD1 (5 bases). V shed 6 bases and J shed 6 bases, with 14 bases lying between them. This CDR3 has 14 amino acids. CDR1 is MGHRA, CDR2 YSYEKL, per germline. This chain's CDR3 is CASRTYGTDEKLFF. The CDR3 bases are TGCGCCAGCAGGACTTACGGGACGGATGAAAAACTGTTTTTT.